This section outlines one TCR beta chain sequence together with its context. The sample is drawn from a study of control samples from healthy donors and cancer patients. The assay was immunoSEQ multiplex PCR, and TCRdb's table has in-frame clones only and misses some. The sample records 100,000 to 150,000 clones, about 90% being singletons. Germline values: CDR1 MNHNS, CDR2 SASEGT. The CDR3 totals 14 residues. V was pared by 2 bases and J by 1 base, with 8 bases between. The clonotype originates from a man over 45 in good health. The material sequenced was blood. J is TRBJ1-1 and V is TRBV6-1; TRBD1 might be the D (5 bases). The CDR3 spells CASSEQGGNTEAFF. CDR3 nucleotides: TGTGCCAGCAGTGAACAGGGTGGGAACACTGAAGCTTTCTTT.